This TCR beta chain was identified during a study of T cell responses to AZD1222 COVID-19 vaccine. Overall study findings and caveats: The study sampled repertoires only after the peak T cell response. Variant regions that are unmutated are reportedly the target of nearly half of spike-specific TCRs. Two AZD1222 administrations were followed by greater Spike-specific TCR breadth and depth.

Second-dose groups at about 4 or about 12 weeks were pooled. A remark on this clone: Its antigen is as yet unknown.

Sequenced by immunoSEQ multiplex PCR; TCRdb stores in-frame clones only, minus some. Of about 86,000 clones detected, around 90% appear once; the ten largest clones hold about 5.2%. CDR1 and CDR2 from the germline V gene are SGHNT and YENEEA. Trimming cost V 1 base and J 0 bases, with 6 bases left between them. CDR3 length equals 14 residues. This TCR came from an adult who received the AZD1222 COVID-19 vaccine. The sample in question was peripheral blood, obtained 28 days after the second AZD1222 dose. The genes are TRBV11-3 and TRBJ1-1, with D unresolved. The CDR3: CASSLAGVNTEAFF. CDR3 sequence (DNA): TGTGCCAGCAGCTTAGCGGGAGTGAACACTGAAGCTTTCTTT. The complete variable domain, with remaining parts taken from reference TRBV11-3 and TRBJ1-1, reads EAGVVQSPRYKIIEKKQPVAFWCNPISGHNTLYWYLQNLGQGPELLIRYENEEAVDDSQLPKDRFSAERLKGVDSTLKIQPAELGDSAVYLCASSLAGVNTEAFFGQGTRLTVV.